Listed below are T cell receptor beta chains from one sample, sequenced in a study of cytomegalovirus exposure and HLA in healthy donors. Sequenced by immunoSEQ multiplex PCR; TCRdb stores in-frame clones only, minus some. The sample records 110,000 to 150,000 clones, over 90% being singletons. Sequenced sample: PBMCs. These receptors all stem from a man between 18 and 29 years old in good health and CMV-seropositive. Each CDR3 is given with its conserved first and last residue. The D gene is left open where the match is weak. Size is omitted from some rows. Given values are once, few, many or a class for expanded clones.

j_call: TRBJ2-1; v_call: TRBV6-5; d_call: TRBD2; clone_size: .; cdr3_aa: CATTLGEGGNEQFF; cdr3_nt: TGTGCCACGACCCTCGGGGAGGGAGGGAATGAGCAGTTCTTC
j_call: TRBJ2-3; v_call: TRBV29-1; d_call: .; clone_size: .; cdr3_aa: CSPWYQNTDTQYF; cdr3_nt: TGCAGCCCCTGGTACCAGAACACAGATACGCAGTATTTT
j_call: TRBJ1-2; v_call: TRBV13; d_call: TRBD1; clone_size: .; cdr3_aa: CASSFGTGLAIGYTF; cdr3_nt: TGTGCCAGCAGCTTCGGGACAGGGTTAGCAATAGGCTACACCTTC
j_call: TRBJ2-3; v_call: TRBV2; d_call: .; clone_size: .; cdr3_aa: CASSGGTDTQYF; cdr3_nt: TGTGCCAGCTCCGGAGGCACAGATACGCAGTATTTT
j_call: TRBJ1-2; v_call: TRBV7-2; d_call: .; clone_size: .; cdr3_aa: CASRAGGSYGYTF; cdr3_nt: TGTGCCAGCAGGGCGGGGGGGAGCTATGGCTACACCTTC
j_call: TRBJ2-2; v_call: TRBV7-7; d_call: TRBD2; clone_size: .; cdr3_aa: CASSGSGSGGELFF; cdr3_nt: TGTGCTAGCAGCGGTAGCGGGAGCGGAGGGGAGCTGTTTTTT
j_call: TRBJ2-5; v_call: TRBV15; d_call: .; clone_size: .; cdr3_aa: CATSRPSTGWGETQYF; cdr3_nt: TGTGCCACCAGCAGACCCTCGACAGGTTGGGGCGAGACCCAGTACTTC
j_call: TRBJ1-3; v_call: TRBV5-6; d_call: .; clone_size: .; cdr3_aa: CASSLSPFSGNTIYF; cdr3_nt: TGTGCCAGCAGCCTATCCCCCTTCTCTGGAAACACCATATATTTT
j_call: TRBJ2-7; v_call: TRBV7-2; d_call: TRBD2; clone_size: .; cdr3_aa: CASSHTREDSYEQYF; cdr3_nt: TGTGCCAGCAGCCATACGCGGGAGGACTCCTACGAGCAGTACTTC
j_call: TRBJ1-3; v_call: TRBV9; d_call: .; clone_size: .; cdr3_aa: CASSVRSSGNTIYF; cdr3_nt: TGTGCCAGCAGCGTACGTAGCTCTGGAAACACCATATATTTT
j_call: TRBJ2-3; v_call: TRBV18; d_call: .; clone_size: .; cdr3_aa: CASSPGLVSTDTQYF; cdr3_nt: TGTGCCAGCTCACCAGGTTTAGTATCCACAGATACGCAGTATTTT
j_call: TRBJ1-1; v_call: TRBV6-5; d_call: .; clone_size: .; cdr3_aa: CASSGEAFF; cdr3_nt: TGTGCCAGTTCGGGTGAAGCTTTCTTT
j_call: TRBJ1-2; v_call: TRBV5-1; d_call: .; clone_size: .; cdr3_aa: CASSIDRNYGYTF; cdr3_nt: TGCGCCAGCAGCATAGACAGGAACTATGGCTACACCTTC
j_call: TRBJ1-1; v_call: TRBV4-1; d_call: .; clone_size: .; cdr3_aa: CASSRQETVTEAFF; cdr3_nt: TGCGCCAGCAGCCGACAGGAAACAGTCACTGAAGCTTTCTTT
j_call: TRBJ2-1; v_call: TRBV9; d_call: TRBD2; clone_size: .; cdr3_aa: CASSPSLAGREGNEQFF; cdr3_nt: TGTGCCAGCAGCCCCAGCCTAGCGGGAAGAGAGGGTAATGAGCAGTTCTTC
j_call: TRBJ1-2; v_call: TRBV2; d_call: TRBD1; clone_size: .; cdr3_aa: CASSVTGATGYGYTF; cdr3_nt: TGTGCCAGCAGCGTTACAGGGGCGACTGGCTATGGCTACACCTTC
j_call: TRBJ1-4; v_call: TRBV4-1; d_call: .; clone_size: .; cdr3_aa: CASSQDQGGGEKLFF; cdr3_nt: TGCGCCAGCAGCCAAGATCAAGGGGGTGGTGAAAAACTGTTTTTT
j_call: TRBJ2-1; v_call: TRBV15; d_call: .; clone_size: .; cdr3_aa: CATSLGGSQSYNEQFF; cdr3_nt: TGTGCCACCAGCTTAGGAGGGTCTCAGTCCTACAATGAGCAGTTCTTC
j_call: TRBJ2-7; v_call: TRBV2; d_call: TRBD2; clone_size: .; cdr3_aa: CASSEGQGGNYEQYF; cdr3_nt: TGTGCCAGCAGTGAAGGGCAGGGAGGGAACTACGAGCAGTACTTC
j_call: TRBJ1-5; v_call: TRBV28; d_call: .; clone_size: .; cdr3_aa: CATNSLRQPQHF; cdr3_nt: TGTGCCACCAACAGTTTACGCCAGCCCCAGCATTTT
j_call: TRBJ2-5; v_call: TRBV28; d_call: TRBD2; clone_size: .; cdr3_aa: CASSRSGTSGPGETQYF; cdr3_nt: TGTGCCAGCAGCAGGTCCGGGACTAGCGGACCCGGGGAGACCCAGTACTTC
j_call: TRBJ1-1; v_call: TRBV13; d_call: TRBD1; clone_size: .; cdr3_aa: CASREQGRNTEAFF; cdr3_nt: TGTGCCAGCAGGGAACAGGGGAGGAACACTGAAGCTTTCTTT
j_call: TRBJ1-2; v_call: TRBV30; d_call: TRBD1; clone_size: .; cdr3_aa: CAWRGQGYYGYTF; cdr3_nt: TGTGCCTGGAGGGGACAGGGATACTATGGCTACACCTTC
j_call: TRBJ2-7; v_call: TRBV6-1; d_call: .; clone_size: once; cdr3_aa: CASSEATRVYFYEQYF; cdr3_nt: TGTGCCAGCAGTGAAGCCACGAGGGTTTATTTTTACGAGCAGTACTTC
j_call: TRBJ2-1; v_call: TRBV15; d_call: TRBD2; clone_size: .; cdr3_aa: CATSRRFSGSSYNEQFF; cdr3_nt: TGTGCCACCAGCAGACGATTTAGCGGGAGCTCCTACAATGAGCAGTTCTTC
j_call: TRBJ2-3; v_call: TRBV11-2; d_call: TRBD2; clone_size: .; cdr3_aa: CASSPGLATDTQYF; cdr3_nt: TGTGCCAGCAGCCCTGGACTAGCCACAGATACGCAGTATTTT
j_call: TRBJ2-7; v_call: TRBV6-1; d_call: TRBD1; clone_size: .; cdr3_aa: CASRENDRAVDEQYF; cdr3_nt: TGTGCCAGCAGGGAAAATGACAGGGCAGTGGACGAGCAGTACTTC
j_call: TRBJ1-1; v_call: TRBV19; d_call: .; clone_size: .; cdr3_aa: CASSNHHREPEAFF; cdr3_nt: TGTGCCAGTAGTAACCATCACAGGGAACCTGAAGCTTTCTTT
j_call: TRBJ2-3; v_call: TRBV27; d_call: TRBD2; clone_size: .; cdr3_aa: CASSLAGGITDTQYF; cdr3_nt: TGTGCCAGCAGCTTAGCGGGAGGGATCACAGATACGCAGTATTTT
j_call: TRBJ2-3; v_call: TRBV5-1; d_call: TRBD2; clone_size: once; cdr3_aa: CASSLSSGSTDTQYF; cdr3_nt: TGCGCCAGCAGCTTGAGTAGCGGGAGCACAGATACGCAGTATTTT
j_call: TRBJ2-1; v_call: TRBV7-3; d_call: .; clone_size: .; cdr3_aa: CASSPNSYNEQFF; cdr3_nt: TGTGCCAGCAGTCCTAATTCCTACAATGAGCAGTTCTTC
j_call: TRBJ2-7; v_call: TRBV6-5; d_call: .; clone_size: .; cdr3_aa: CASSPVRGYEQYF; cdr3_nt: TGTGCCAGCAGCCCTGTCAGGGGCTACGAGCAGTACTTC
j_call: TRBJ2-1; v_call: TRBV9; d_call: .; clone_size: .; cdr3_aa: CASSTSGSSYNEQFF; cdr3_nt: TGTGCCAGCAGCACAAGCGGTAGCTCCTACAATGAGCAGTTCTTC
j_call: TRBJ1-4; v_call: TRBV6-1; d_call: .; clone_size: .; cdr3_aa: CATDLGGGSEKLFF; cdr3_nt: TGTGCCACCGATCTGGGAGGGGGGAGTGAAAAACTGTTTTTT
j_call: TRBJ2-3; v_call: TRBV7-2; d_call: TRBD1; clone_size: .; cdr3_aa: CASTLTGSTDTQYF; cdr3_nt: TGTGCCAGCACACTGACAGGGAGCACAGATACGCAGTATTTT
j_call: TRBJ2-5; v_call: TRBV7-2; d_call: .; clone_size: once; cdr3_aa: CASSFRLAFQETQYF; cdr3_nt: TGTGCCAGCAGCTTTCGTCTAGCGTTCCAAGAGACCCAGTACTTC
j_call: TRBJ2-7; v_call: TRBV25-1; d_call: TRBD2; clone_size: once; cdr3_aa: CASSPDSGSRSYEQYF; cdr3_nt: TGTGCCAGCAGTCCCGATAGCGGGAGCCGGTCCTACGAGCAGTACTTC
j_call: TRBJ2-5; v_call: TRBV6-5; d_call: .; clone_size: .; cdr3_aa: CASSSRDRSGGETQYF; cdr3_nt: TGTGCCAGCAGTTCCCGGGACAGGTCGGGGGGAGAGACCCAGTACTTC
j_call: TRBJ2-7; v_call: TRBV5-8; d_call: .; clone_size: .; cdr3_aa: CASSVRDNSYEQYF; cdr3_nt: TGTGCCAGCAGCGTCCGGGACAACTCCTACGAGCAGTACTTC
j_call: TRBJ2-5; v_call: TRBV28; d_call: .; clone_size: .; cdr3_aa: CASRGETQYF; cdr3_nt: TGTGCCAGTCGGGGAGAGACCCAGTACTTC
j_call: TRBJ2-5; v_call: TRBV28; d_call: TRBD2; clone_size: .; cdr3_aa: CASSGSSGSPGTQYF; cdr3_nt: TGTGCCAGCAGTGGGTCTAGCGGGAGTCCGGGGACCCAGTACTTC
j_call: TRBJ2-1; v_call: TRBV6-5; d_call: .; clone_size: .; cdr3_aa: CASSSPSGSKNNEQFF; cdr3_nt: TGTGCCAGCAGTTCCCCGTCTGGTAGCAAGAACAATGAGCAGTTCTTC
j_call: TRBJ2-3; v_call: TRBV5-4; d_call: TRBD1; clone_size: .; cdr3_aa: CASSSRTGLDTQYF; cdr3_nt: TGTGCCAGCAGCTCGAGGACAGGGCTTGATACGCAGTATTTT
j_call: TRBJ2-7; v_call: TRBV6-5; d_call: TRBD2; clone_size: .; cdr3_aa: CASRGLAGGLEQYF; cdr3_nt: TGTGCCAGCAGAGGACTAGCGGGAGGGCTCGAGCAGTACTTC
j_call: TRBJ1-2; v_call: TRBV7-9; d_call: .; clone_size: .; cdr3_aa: CASSFSGGYTF; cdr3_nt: TGTGCCAGCAGCTTCAGTGGTGGCTACACCTTC
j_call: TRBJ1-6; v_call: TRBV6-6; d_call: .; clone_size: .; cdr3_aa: CASSYPGAYNSPLHF; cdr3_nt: TGTGCCAGCAGTTACCCCGGGGCCTATAATTCACCCCTCCACTTT
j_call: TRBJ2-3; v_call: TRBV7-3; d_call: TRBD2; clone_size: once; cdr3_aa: CASSALAGSTDTQYF; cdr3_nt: TGTGCCAGCAGCGCCCTAGCGGGAAGCACAGATACGCAGTATTTT
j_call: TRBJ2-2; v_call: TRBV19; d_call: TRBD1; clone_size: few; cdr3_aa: CASRRQGDPGELFF; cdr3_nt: TGTGCCAGTAGGAGACAGGGGGATCCCGGGGAGCTGTTTTTT
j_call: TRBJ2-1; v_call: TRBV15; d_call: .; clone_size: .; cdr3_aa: CATSTRGGRYEQFF; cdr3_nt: TGTGCCACCAGCACGCGAGGGGGTAGGTATGAGCAGTTCTTC
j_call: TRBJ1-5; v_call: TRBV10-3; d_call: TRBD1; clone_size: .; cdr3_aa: CAISRDRETNQPQHF; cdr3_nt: TGTGCCATCAGTCGGGACAGGGAAACGAATCAGCCCCAGCATTTT
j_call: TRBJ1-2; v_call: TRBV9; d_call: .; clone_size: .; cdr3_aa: CASSARTAGYGYTF; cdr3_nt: TGTGCCAGCAGCGCCCGGACAGCCGGCTATGGCTACACCTTC
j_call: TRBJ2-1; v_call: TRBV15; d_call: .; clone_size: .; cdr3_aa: CATSRRQANNEQFF; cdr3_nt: TGTGCCACCAGCAGACGACAGGCTAACAATGAGCAGTTCTTC
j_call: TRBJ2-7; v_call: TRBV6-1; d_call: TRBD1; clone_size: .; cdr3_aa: CASSGRQGISYEQYF; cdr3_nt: TGTGCCAGCAGTGGCCGACAGGGGATCTCCTACGAGCAGTACTTC
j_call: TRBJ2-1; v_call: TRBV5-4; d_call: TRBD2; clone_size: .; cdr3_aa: CASSGVSGRFEQFF; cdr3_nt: TGTGCCAGCAGCGGGGTTAGCGGGAGGTTTGAGCAGTTCTTC
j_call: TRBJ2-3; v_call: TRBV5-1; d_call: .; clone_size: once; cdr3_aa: CASSLVGVGTDTQYF; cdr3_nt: TGCGCCAGCAGCTTGGTCGGGGTGGGTACAGATACGCAGTATTTT